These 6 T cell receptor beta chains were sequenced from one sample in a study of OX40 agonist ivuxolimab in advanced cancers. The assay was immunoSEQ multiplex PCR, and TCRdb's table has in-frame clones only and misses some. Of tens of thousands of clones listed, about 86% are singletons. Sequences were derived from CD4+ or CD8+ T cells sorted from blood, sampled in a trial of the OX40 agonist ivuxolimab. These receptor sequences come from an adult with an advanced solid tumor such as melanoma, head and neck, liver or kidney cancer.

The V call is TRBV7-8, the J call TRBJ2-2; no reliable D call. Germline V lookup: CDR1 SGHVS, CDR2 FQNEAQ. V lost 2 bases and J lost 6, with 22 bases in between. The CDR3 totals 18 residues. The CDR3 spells CASSLIVSADQSPGELFF. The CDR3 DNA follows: TGTGCCAGCAGCTTAATTGTCTCGGCAGATCAATCTCCCGGGGAGCTGTTTTTT.

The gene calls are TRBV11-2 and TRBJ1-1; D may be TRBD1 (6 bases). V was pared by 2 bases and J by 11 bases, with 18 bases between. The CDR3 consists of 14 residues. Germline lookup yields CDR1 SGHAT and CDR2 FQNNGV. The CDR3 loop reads CASSLPIHRDGAFF. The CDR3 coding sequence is TGTGCCAGCAGCTTACCAATACACAGGGACGGGGCTTTCTTT. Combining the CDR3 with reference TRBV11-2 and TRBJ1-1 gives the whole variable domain EAGVAQSPRYKIIEKRQSVAFWCNPISGHATLYWYQQILGQGPKLLIQFQNNGVVDDSQLPKDRFSAERLKGVDSTLKIQPAKLEDSAVYLCASSLPIHRDGAFFGQGTRLTVV.

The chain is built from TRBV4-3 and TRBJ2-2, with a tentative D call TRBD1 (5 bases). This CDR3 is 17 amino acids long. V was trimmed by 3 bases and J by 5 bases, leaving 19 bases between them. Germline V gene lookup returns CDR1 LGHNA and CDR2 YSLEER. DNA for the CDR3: TGCGCCAGCAGCCACACCAACCCAGGGCGAGGTACCGGGGAGCTGTTTTTT. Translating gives CASSHTNPGRGTGELFF.

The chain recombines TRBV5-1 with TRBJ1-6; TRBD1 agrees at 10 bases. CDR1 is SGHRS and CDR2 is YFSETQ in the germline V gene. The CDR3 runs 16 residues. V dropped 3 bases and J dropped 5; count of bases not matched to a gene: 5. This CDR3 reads CASSSTGGANNSPLHF. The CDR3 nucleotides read TGCGCCAGCAGCTCGACAGGGGGCGCAAATAATTCACCCCTCCACTTT.

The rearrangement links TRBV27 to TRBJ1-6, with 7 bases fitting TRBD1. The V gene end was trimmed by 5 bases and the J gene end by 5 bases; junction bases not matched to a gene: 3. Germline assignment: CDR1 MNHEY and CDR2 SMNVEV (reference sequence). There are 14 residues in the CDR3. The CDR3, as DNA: TGTGCCAGCAGTGGGACAGCTAATAATTCACCCCTCCACTTT. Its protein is CASSGTANNSPLHF.

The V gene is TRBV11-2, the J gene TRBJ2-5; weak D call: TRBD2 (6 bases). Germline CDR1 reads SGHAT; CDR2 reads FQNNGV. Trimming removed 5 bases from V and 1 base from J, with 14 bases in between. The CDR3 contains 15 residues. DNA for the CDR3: TGTGCCAGCAGCGTCAACGGCGGGGCCCAAGAGACCCAGTACTTC. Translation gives CASSVNGGAQETQYF.